A selection of T cell receptor beta chains follows, all from one sample in a study of response to subunit inactivated influenza vaccine. TCRdb itself ran the RT-PCR reads through MiXCR, one entry per CDR3 protein. Altogether about 500,000 distinct CDR3 sequences are present, over 10% being singletons, with the ten largest covering around 13%. The sequencing here drew on PBMCs from blood, taken about 6 weeks after vaccination. The receptors here all came from a man aged 45-65 years who received an inactivated influenza vaccine. The CDR3 runs from the conserved cysteine through the conserved F or W. D genes are given only for firm matches. The listing skips clone size in some rows; elsewhere it reads once, few, many or a size class.

>TRBJ1-2|few|NA|TRBV20-1
TGCAGTGCTAGGGGACCACCCAGCGACTATGGCTACACCTTC
CSARGPPSDYGYTF
>TRBJ2-5|NA|NA|TRBV21-1
TGTGCCAGCACCCGATGGGGGTTCTGGCAGGGGGCTTCAGAGACCCAGTACTTC
CASTRWGFWQGASETQYF
>TRBJ1-1|NA|NA|TRBV20-1
TGCAGTGCCCCGGGACACCGGAACACTGAAGCTTTCTTT
CSAPGHRNTEAFF
>TRBJ2-7|few|TRBD2|TRBV20-1
TGCAGTGGCCTTCTAGCGGCAAAGACCTACGAGCAGTACTTC
CSGLLAAKTYEQYF
>TRBJ2-3|NA|NA|TRBV11-1
TGTGCCAGCAGCCCAGGTCTACTTTATATTCGAAGCGGCGTCCCCTCTAGTACGCAGTATTTT
CASSPGLLYIRSGVPSSTQYF
>TRBJ2-1|many|TRBD2|TRBV5-6
TGTGCCAGCAGCCTCCACCGGACTAGCGGGCACAATGAGCAGTTCTTC
CASSLHRTSGHNEQFF
>TRBJ2-2|NA|NA|TRBV10-2
TGCGCCAGCACCTCCCGGCGGAGCACCGGGGAGCTGTTTTTT
CASTSRRSTGELFF
>TRBJ1-1|medium-sized|TRBD1|TRBV7-9
TGTGCCAGCAGCTTAGAACAGGGGGCATCAGCTTTCTTT
CASSLEQGASAFF
>TRBJ2-1|many|TRBD2|TRBV29-1
TGCAGCTTTGGACTAGCGGGAGTGGGAAACAATGAGCAGTTCTTC
CSFGLAGVGNNEQFF
>TRBJ2-1|NA|NA|TRBV28
TGTGCCAGCAGTCCACTCCCCGGGACTCGCTACAATGAGCAGTTCTTC
CASSPLPGTRYNEQFF